Sequencing of this T cell receptor (beta chain) was carried out in a study of blood T cell repertoires in COVID-19. Across the study: The origin of the acute and convalescent COVID-19 samples was the United States, Italy and Spain.

Profiled with immunoSEQ multiplex PCR; TCRdb holds only in-frame clones, not every one. In the table there are around 150,000 clones, approximately 85% of which are singletons. The CDR3 runs to 15 residues. From germline, CDR1 is MNHEY and CDR2 SMNVEV (reference sequence). V lost 3 bases and J lost 12; bases outside the gene matches: 7. Source material: PBMCs or T cells enriched from blood (not recorded which). The source is a woman aged 45-65 years with acute COVID-19. This chain joins TRBV27 and TRBJ2-1, with TRBD2 identical over 14 bases. CDR3: CASSFLTSGGAGQFF. The CDR3 DNA sequence: TGTGCCAGCAGTTTCTTGACTAGCGGGGGGGCGGGGCAGTTCTTC.